The source of this T cell receptor (beta chain) is a study of cytotoxic CD8 clonotypes in ibrutinib-treated CLL. Overall study: Patients: roughly ten relapsed/refractory, approximately 14 treatment-naive, around 17 IGHV unmutated. General study points: Public clonotypes proved infrequent, and on treatment they shrank or remained steady. Sustained-remission and progressing patients were not sampled at matched times.

Target depth was 1 in 200,000 to 1 in 1 million T cells, about 10x per clonotype. Only in-frame clones appear in the TCRdb table, and some are missing; sequencing was by immunoSEQ multiplex PCR. The table includes about 160,000 clones, 81% detected once. CDR1 is SGDLS and CDR2 is YYNGEE in the germline V gene. V was clipped by 4 bases and J by 9 bases; unmatched bases: 10. The CDR3 has 17 amino acids. A note on this clone: As yet, its antigen is unknown.

The V call is TRBV9, the J call TRBJ2-1; TRBD2 matches at 16 bases. This clonotype originated in a human donor with chronic lymphocytic leukemia. The sample was PBMCs, taken after 12 months of ibrutinib treatment. The CDR3 nucleotides are TGTGCCAGCAGCCCATCTGGGACTAGCGGGGGGGTAGGTGAGCAGTTCTTC. As protein: CASSPSGTSGGVGEQFF.